A single sample is the source of the 10 T cell receptor beta chains below, sequenced in a study of T cell repertoires and Cas9 in healthy adults. Some clones are missing from TCRdb's copy, which holds only in-frame ones; the method was immunoSEQ multiplex PCR. This table has 15,000 or so clones, around 90% appearing once. The source material was Tregs (CD4+, CD25+, CD127-, CD137-, CD154-) from PBMCs; culture status not recorded. These receptors originate from a human donor in good health.

The chain carries TRBV6-6 and TRBJ2-7, with 8 bases that match TRBD1. The CDR3 extends over 14 amino acids. The trim removed 5 bases at V and 3 bases at J, leaving 6 bases unmatched. Per germline, CDR1 MNHNY and CDR2 SVGAGI (reference sequence). The CDR3 region is CASSHGQGNYEQYF. The CDR3 bases are TGTGCCAGCAGTCACGGACAGGGTAACTACGAGCAGTACTTC.

V is TRBV6-5 and J is TRBJ1-2; D not certain. There are 14 residues in the CDR3. CDR1 is MNHEY, CDR2 SVGAGI, per germline. V was shortened by 6 bases and J by 3 bases, with 14 bases between the two germline ends. The CDR3 region is CASSTTWADYGYTF. As DNA, the CDR3 is TGTGCCAGCAGCACCACGTGGGCAGACTATGGCTACACCTTC.

Written as DNA, the CDR3 is TGTGCCAGCAGCTTGGGACAGTCGGCTTTCTTT. Translating it yields CASSLGQSAFF. This chain uses TRBV5-7 with TRBJ1-1; D is perhaps TRBD1 (5 bases). TRBV5-7 is an ORF, and what it does is uncertain. Trimming removed 0 bases at V and 11 bases at J, with 8 bases between. This CDR3 comprises 11 residues.

This sequence joins TRBV6-1 and TRBJ1-1; unclear D gene. Trimming left V 8 bases short and J 6 bases short, with 13 bases between. Looked up from germline, CDR1 is MNHNS and CDR2 is SASEGT. CDR3 length equals 12 residues. The CDR3 region has the DNA TGTGCCAGCCGAATACAGATATCTGAAGCTTTCTTT. Translating it yields CASRIQISEAFF.

The rearrangement uses TRBV2 and TRBJ2-5; TRBD2 is a possible D gene (6 bases). V shed 6 bases and J shed 5 bases, with 16 bases lying between them. There are 14 residues in the CDR3. Germline V CDR1 and CDR2: SNHLY, FYNNEI. Written as DNA, the CDR3 is TGTGCCAGCAGCAGATCCCCGGGAGCCGAGACCCAGTACTTC. Protein: CASSRSPGAETQYF.

The rearrangement links TRBV5-1 to TRBJ1-2; D perhaps matches TRBD1 (6 bases). The CDR3 consists of 14 residues. V dropped 0 bases and J dropped 7 bases, with 13 bases sitting between them. Per the germline V gene, CDR1 is SGHRS and CDR2 is YFSETQ. This chain's CDR3 is CASSLVGGPGGYTF. In DNA, the CDR3 is TGCGCCAGCAGCTTGGTCGGGGGGCCGGGTGGCTACACCTTC.

This chain uses TRBV30 with TRBJ2-3; D tentatively fits TRBD1 or TRBD2 (5 bases each). Germline values: CDR1 GTSNPN, CDR2 SVGIG (reference sequence). CDR3 length: 15 residues. V lost 0 bases and J lost 1, with 11 bases in between. The CDR3 loop is CAWSVQVGGTDTQYF. As DNA, the CDR3 is TGTGCCTGGAGTGTACAGGTGGGGGGCACAGATACGCAGTATTTT.

The rearrangement uses TRBV11-3 and TRBJ1-5, with a weak D call TRBD1 (5 bases). This CDR3 comprises 16 residues. The V end lost 0 bases, the J end lost 6 bases, and 15 bases lay between the germline ends. Germline V lookup: CDR1 SGHNT, CDR2 YENEEA. This CDR3 is CASSLDQGAGGQPQHF. CDR3 coding DNA: TGTGCCAGCAGCTTAGATCAGGGTGCGGGGGGTCAGCCCCAGCATTTT.

The chain couples TRBV15 to TRBJ2-3; D unresolved. This CDR3 contains 13 residues. V lost 2 bases and J lost 3, with 6 bases in between. Germline loops: CDR1 LNHNV, CDR2 YYDKDF (reference sequence). The CDR3 bases are TGTGCCACCAGCAGATCACAAACAGATACGCAGTATTTT. Encoded protein: CATSRSQTDTQYF.

V is TRBV10-3 and J is TRBJ1-2; D might be TRBD1 (5 bases). The germline CDR1 and CDR2 sequences are ENHRY and SYGVKD. The CDR3 extends over 14 amino acids. V was trimmed by 6 bases and J by 4 bases, leaving 15 bases between them. CDR3 in DNA: TGTGCCATCAGGAGCACAGGTGAAGCCTATGGCTACACCTTC. Translated, it gives CAIRSTGEAYGYTF.